This paragraph reports one T cell receptor (beta chain). In the original workflow: Scientists estimated how many nucleated cells there were by amplifying reference gene primers. The protocol was immunoSEQ multiplex PCR, while the TCRdb copy is restricted to in-frame clones and leaves out a portion. D and trimming come from the DNA, and the V and J calls and clone size come from that table. The repertoire has 35,000 to 45,000 clones, around four fifths of them found once; the top ten carry around 14%. Germline CDR1 reads LNHDA; CDR2 reads SQIVND (reference sequence). Trimming at V came to 0 bases and at J to 6 bases, leaving 9 bases not matched to a gene. The CDR3 totals 17 residues. The sample is drawn from a study of blood T cell repertoires in COVID-19. For the study at large: Spain, Italy and the United States supplied samples that represented acute and convalescent COVID-19. Sources were T cells, B-cell-depleted T cells, or PBMCs; the material itself was cDNA or gDNA.

This chain joins TRBV19 and TRBJ2-2, with 8 bases matching TRBD2. The sequenced sample was peripheral blood. The receptor was isolated from a human donor in a cohort sampled during active COVID-19. In DNA, the CDR3 is TGTGCCAGTAGTATAGACCGGGCGGGGGGCCTATCCGGGGAGCTGTTTTTT. Amino acid sequence: CASSIDRAGGLSGELFF.